The rows below give T cell receptor beta chains drawn from one sample of a study of T cell changes during pregnancy in multiple sclerosis. Sequencing used immunoSEQ multiplex PCR; TCRdb keeps in-frame clones, though not all of them. The table has about 44,000 clones, around nine tenths seen once. The sample here was CD4+ T cells from peripheral blood mononuclear cells, taken in the first trimester of pregnancy. These receptors were taken from a female donor with multiple sclerosis, enrolled in a pregnancy study. CDR3s include the opening cysteine and the closing phenylalanine or tryptophan. Each record gives: clone size, J gene, D gene, V gene, CDR3 DNA, CDR3 protein. A D gene is named only where the DNA matches it firmly. Clone size, where shown, is once, few, many, or a class for clones that have expanded.

clone_size: few; j_call: TRBJ1-5; d_call: .; v_call: TRBV27; cdr3_nt: TGTGCCATAGGAGGGCGCAATCAGCCCCAGCATTTT; cdr3_aa: CAIGGRNQPQHF
clone_size: .; j_call: TRBJ2-3; d_call: TRBD1; v_call: TRBV5-1; cdr3_nt: TGCGCCAGCAGCGGACAGGGACGGGATACGCAGTATTTT; cdr3_aa: CASSGQGRDTQYF
clone_size: .; j_call: TRBJ2-7; d_call: TRBD1; v_call: TRBV6-6; cdr3_nt: TGTGCCAGCAGGGGAGGGACAGGGAACGACGACGAGCAGTACTTC; cdr3_aa: CASRGGTGNDDEQYF
clone_size: .; j_call: TRBJ1-2; d_call: TRBD1; v_call: TRBV23-1; cdr3_nt: TGCGCCGGGAAGGGACAGATCTATGGCTACACCTTC; cdr3_aa: CAGKGQIYGYTF
clone_size: .; j_call: TRBJ2-7; d_call: TRBD2; v_call: TRBV5-1; cdr3_nt: TGCGCCAGCAGCTCCTCGACTAGCCTCTACGAGCAGTACTTC; cdr3_aa: CASSSSTSLYEQYF
clone_size: .; j_call: TRBJ2-1; d_call: TRBD2; v_call: TRBV6-6; cdr3_nt: TGTGCCAGCAAGGCGGGAGTATTCAATGAGCAGTTCTTC; cdr3_aa: CASKAGVFNEQFF
clone_size: .; j_call: TRBJ2-3; d_call: TRBD1; v_call: TRBV28; cdr3_nt: TGTGCCAGCACCTCGGTAGGACAGGCACTTAATACGCAGTATTTT; cdr3_aa: CASTSVGQALNTQYF
clone_size: .; j_call: TRBJ1-1; d_call: .; v_call: TRBV28; cdr3_nt: TGTGCCAGCACCCCAGGGCCACTGAACACTGAAGCTTTCTTT; cdr3_aa: CASTPGPLNTEAFF
clone_size: .; j_call: TRBJ1-1; d_call: TRBD1; v_call: TRBV27; cdr3_nt: TGTGCCAGCACCTCGACCCGGACAGGGGATGTGAACACTGAAGCTTTCTTT; cdr3_aa: CASTSTRTGDVNTEAFF
clone_size: .; j_call: TRBJ2-7; d_call: .; v_call: TRBV5-5; cdr3_nt: TGTGCCAGCACCCAGACTACAGGGCAATCCTACGAGCAGTACTTC; cdr3_aa: CASTQTTGQSYEQYF
clone_size: .; j_call: TRBJ1-2; d_call: .; v_call: TRBV20-1; cdr3_nt: TGCAGTGCTATACGGGACACACGCTACACCTTC; cdr3_aa: CSAIRDTRYTF
clone_size: .; j_call: TRBJ2-7; d_call: TRBD1; v_call: TRBV5-4; cdr3_nt: TGTGCCAGCAGCCTTTCCTCTGACAGGGCCAGCGGAGCTAGGCACTACGAGCAGTACTTC; cdr3_aa: CASSLSSDRASGARHYEQYF
clone_size: .; j_call: TRBJ2-1; d_call: TRBD2; v_call: TRBV19; cdr3_nt: TGTGCCAGTAGTGGGGCTAGCGGGGATCTTTACAATGAGCAGTTCTTC; cdr3_aa: CASSGASGDLYNEQFF
clone_size: .; j_call: TRBJ2-2; d_call: .; v_call: TRBV19; cdr3_nt: TGTGCCAGTACCCTTTCCTTGCTAGCCCGAACAAACCTGCGGGACACCGGGGAGCTGTTTTTT; cdr3_aa: CASTLSLLARTNLRDTGELFF
clone_size: .; j_call: TRBJ1-1; d_call: .; v_call: TRBV28; cdr3_nt: TGTGCCAGCAGTCTTTTAGCCTTGGGACTGGGTAACCGTATGAACACTGAAGCTTTCTTT; cdr3_aa: CASSLLALGLGNRMNTEAFF
clone_size: .; j_call: TRBJ1-2; d_call: .; v_call: TRBV20-1; cdr3_nt: TGCAGTGCTGATGACATTCATGGCTACACCTTC; cdr3_aa: CSADDIHGYTF
clone_size: .; j_call: TRBJ1-2; d_call: TRBD1; v_call: TRBV11-2; cdr3_nt: TGTGCCAGCAGCTTAGGCCCGGGACAGGTCTATGGCTACACCTTC; cdr3_aa: CASSLGPGQVYGYTF
clone_size: .; j_call: TRBJ2-7; d_call: TRBD1; v_call: TRBV29-1; cdr3_nt: TGCAGCGTTGAAGATCGGACAGGGGGCTACGAGCAGTACTTC; cdr3_aa: CSVEDRTGGYEQYF
clone_size: .; j_call: TRBJ2-1; d_call: TRBD1; v_call: TRBV18; cdr3_nt: TGTGCCAGCTCGCCGACAGGGGGAGGGGAGCAGTTCTTC; cdr3_aa: CASSPTGGGEQFF
clone_size: once; j_call: TRBJ1-5; d_call: TRBD1; v_call: TRBV6-6; cdr3_nt: TGTGCCAGCAGTTCTACTTCAGGGACAGGGAAGCAGCCCCAGCATTTT; cdr3_aa: CASSSTSGTGKQPQHF
clone_size: .; j_call: TRBJ1-3; d_call: .; v_call: TRBV6-5; cdr3_nt: TGTGCCAGCATTTCAGTCTCTGGAAACACCATATATTTT; cdr3_aa: CASISVSGNTIYF
clone_size: .; j_call: TRBJ2-1; d_call: .; v_call: TRBV2; cdr3_nt: TGTGCCAGCAGTTCCCTAACAGGGAATGAGCAGTTCTTC; cdr3_aa: CASSSLTGNEQFF
clone_size: .; j_call: TRBJ2-7; d_call: .; v_call: TRBV15; cdr3_nt: TGTGCCACCAGCAGAAGTCGCAGGGGCCGCTACGAGCAGTACTTC; cdr3_aa: CATSRSRRGRYEQYF
clone_size: .; j_call: TRBJ2-7; d_call: .; v_call: TRBV7-2; cdr3_nt: TGTGCCAGCAGCTCGCCTGGGACACTTGAGCAGTACTTC; cdr3_aa: CASSSPGTLEQYF
clone_size: .; j_call: TRBJ2-1; d_call: TRBD2; v_call: TRBV4-2; cdr3_nt: TGTGCCAGCAGCCAAGGTTGGGCGGCGGGAGGATCCTACAATGAGCAGTTCTTC; cdr3_aa: CASSQGWAAGGSYNEQFF
clone_size: .; j_call: TRBJ1-2; d_call: .; v_call: TRBV19; cdr3_nt: TGTGCCAGTAGTCTTGGACAGTTAGGCTATGGCTACACCTTC; cdr3_aa: CASSLGQLGYGYTF
clone_size: .; j_call: TRBJ2-7; d_call: TRBD1; v_call: TRBV5-6; cdr3_nt: TGTGCCAGCACGAGGGGGCTGGGAGAGCAGTACTTC; cdr3_aa: CASTRGLGEQYF
clone_size: .; j_call: TRBJ2-7; d_call: .; v_call: TRBV11-2; cdr3_nt: TGTGCCAGCAGCTTACTTCCCCTCTACGAGCAGTACTTC; cdr3_aa: CASSLLPLYEQYF
clone_size: .; j_call: TRBJ2-1; d_call: .; v_call: TRBV4-1; cdr3_nt: TGCGCCAGCAGCCAAGATATGGGCCGAGAGCAGTTCTTC; cdr3_aa: CASSQDMGREQFF
clone_size: .; j_call: TRBJ2-3; d_call: .; v_call: TRBV15; cdr3_nt: TGTGCCACCAGCAGAGAACAGGGTCCCGGGATAGATACGCAGTATTTT; cdr3_aa: CATSREQGPGIDTQYF
clone_size: .; j_call: TRBJ2-7; d_call: TRBD2; v_call: TRBV30; cdr3_nt: TGTGCCTGGAGTGGTACTGTGGCTAGCGGAGTTTACGAGCAGTACTTC; cdr3_aa: CAWSGTVASGVYEQYF